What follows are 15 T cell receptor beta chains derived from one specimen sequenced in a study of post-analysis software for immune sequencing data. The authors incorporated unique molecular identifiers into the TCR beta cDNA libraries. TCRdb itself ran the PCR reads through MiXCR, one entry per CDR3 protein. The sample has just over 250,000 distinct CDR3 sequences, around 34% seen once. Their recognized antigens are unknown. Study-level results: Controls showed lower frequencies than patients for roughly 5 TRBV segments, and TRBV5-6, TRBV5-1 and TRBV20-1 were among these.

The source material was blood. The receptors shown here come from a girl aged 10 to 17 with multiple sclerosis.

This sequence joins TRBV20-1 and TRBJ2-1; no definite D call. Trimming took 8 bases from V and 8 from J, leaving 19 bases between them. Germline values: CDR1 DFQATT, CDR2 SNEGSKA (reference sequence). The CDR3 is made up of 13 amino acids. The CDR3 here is CSQRSAGVDEQFF. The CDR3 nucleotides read TGCAGTCAAAGGAGCGCTGGGGTCGATGAGCAGTTCTTC.

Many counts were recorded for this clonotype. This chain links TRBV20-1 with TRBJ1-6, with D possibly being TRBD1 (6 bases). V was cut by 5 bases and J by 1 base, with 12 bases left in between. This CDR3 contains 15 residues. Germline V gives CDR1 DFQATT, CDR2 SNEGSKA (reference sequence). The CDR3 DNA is TGCAGTGCTTTGGAAGGGGGATCCTATAATTCACCCCTCCACTTT. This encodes CSALEGGSYNSPLHF.

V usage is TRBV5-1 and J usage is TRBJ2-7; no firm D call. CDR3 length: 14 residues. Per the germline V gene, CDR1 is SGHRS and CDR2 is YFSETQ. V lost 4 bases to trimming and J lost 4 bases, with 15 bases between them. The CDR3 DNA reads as TGCGCCAGCAGCACGGACCCAAGCCTTTACGAGCAGTACTTC. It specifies CASSTDPSLYEQYF.

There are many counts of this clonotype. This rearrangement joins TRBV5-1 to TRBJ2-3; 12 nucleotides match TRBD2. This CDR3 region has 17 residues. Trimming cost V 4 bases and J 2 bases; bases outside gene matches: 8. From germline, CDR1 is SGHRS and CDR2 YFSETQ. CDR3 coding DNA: TGCGCCAGCAGCCAGGAACCTAGCGGGAGGGCCACAGATACGCAGTATTTT. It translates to CASSQEPSGRATDTQYF.

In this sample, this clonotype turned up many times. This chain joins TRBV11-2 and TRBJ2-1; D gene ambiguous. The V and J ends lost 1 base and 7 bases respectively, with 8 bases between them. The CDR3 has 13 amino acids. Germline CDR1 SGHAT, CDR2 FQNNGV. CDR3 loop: CASSLAPENEQFF. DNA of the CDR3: TGTGCCAGCAGCTTAGCGCCGGAAAATGAGCAGTTCTTC.

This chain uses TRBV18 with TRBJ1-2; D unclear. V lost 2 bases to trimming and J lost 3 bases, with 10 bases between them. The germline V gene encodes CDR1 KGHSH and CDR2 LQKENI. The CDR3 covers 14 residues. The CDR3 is CASSPYKPDYGYTF. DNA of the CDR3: TGTGCCAGCTCACCATATAAGCCAGACTATGGCTACACCTTC. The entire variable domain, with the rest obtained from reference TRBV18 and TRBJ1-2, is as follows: NAGVMQNPRHLVRRRGQEARLRCSPMKGHSHVYWYRQLPEEGLKFMVYLQKENIIDESGMPKERFSAEFPKEGPSILRIQQVVRGDSAAYFCASSPYKPDYGYTFGSGTRLTVV.

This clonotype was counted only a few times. CDR3 DNA: TGTGCCAGCAGCTTACAGGGGAACCTCGGGGATACGCAGTATTTT. It codes for CASSLQGNLGDTQYF. V gene TRBV7-2 combines with J gene TRBJ2-3; D perhaps matches TRBD1 (6 bases). The V and J ends lost 2 bases and 6 bases respectively, with 15 bases between them. Germline CDR1 reads SGHTA; CDR2 reads FQGNSA. This CDR3 has 15 amino acids.

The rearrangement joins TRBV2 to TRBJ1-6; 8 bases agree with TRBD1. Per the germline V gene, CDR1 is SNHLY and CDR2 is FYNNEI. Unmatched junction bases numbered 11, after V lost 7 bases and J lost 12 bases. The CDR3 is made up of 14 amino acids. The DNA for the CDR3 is TGTGCCAGCATGCCGGACAGGGACCATCGACCCCTCCACTTT. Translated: CASMPDRDHRPLHF.

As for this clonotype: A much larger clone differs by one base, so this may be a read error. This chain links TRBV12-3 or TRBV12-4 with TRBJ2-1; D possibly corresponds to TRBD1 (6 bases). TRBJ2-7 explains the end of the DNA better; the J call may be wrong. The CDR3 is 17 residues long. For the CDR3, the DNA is TGTGCCAGCAGTTTAGCGCTGGACAGCAGCTCCTACAATGAGCAGTACTTC. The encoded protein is CASSLALDSSSYNEQYF.

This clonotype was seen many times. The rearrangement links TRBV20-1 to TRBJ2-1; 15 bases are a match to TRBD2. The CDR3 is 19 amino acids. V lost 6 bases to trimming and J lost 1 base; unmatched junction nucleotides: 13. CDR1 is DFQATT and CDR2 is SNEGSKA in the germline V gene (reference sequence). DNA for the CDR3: TGCAGTGCGGATCCTCGGACTAGCGGGAGGGCCAAGTCCTACAATGAGCAGTTCTTC. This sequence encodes CSADPRTSGRAKSYNEQFF.

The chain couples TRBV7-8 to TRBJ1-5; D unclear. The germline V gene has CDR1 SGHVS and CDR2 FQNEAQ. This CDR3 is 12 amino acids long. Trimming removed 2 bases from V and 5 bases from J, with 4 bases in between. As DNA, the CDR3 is TGTGCCAGCAGCTTAACATATCAGCCCCAGCATTTT. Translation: CASSLTYQPQHF.

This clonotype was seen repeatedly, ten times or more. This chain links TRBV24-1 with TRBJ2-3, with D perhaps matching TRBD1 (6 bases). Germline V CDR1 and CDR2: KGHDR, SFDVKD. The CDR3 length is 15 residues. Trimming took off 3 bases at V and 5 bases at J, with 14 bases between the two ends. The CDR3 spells CATSDGRTVVDTQYF. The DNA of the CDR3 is TGTGCCACCAGTGATGGTCGGACAGTGGTAGATACGCAGTATTTT.

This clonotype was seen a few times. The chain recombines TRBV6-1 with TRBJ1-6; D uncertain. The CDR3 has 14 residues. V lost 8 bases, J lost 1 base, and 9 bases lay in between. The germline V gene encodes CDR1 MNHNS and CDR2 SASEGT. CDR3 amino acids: CASLSGSYNSPLHF. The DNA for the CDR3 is TGTGCCAGCCTTTCCGGGTCCTATAATTCACCCCTCCACTTT.

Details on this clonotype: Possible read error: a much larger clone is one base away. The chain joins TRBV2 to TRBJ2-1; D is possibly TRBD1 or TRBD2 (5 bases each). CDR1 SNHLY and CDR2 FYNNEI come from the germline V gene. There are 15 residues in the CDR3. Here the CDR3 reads CACRETALNESEQFF. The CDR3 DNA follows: TGTGCCTGCAGGGAGACAGCCCTCAACGAAAGTGAGCAGTTCTTC.

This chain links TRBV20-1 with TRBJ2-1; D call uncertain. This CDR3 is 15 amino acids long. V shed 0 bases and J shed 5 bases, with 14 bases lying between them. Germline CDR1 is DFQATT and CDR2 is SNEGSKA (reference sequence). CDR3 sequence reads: CSARDTRVSNNEQFF. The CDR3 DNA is TGCAGTGCTAGAGATACTCGGGTTTCGAACAATGAGCAGTTCTTC.